This T cell receptor (beta chain) was observed in a study of cytomegalovirus exposure and HLA in healthy donors. Findings of the study overall: Most TCR sequences were rare, but some public TCRs occurred in many donors. Researchers reported that three CMV-associated chains were confirmed in vitro as CMV antigen-specific. Subsequent analysis of the 100 to 150 validation repertoires found a tendency for first-cohort TCR clusters to co-occur.

Worth noting for this clone: Its antigen is not known.

Assay: immunoSEQ multiplex PCR; the TCRdb copy retains only in-frame clones and omits some. The table lists around 190,000 clones, 85% of them singletons. Per the germline V gene, CDR1 is PRHDT and CDR2 is FYEKMQ (reference sequence). The CDR3 loop spans 15 amino acids. V shed 5 bases, J shed 7 bases, and the junction held 10 bases outside the gene matches. From the roughly 110-subject validation cohort, which was separate from the approximately 700-subject first cohort, the donors were drawn. V and J are TRBV13 and TRBJ1-4; 7 bases align to TRBD1. This sequence originates from a man aged 18 to 29 in good health and CMV-seropositive. What was sequenced was PBMCs. The CDR3 spells CASSPGQSRGEKLFF. In DNA, the CDR3 is TGTGCCAGCAGCCCGGGACAGTCACGCGGTGAAAAACTGTTTTTT.